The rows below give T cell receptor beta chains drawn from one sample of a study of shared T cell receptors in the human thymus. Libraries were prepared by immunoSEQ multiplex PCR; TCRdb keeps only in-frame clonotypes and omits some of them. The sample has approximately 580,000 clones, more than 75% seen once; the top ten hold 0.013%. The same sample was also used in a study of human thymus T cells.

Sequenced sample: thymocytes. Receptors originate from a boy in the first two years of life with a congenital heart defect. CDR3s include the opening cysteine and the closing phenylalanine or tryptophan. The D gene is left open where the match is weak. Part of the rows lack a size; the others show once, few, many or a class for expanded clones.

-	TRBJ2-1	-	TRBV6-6	TGTGCCAGCAGTTCCCCTTTAGCGGCGTACAATGAGCAGTTCTTC	CASSSPLAAYNEQFF
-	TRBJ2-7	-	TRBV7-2	TGTGCCAGCAGCCCAGGCCCCCTTTCAGGCGAGCAGTACTTC	CASSPGPLSGEQYF
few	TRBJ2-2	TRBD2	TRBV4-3	TGCGCCAGCAGCCACATCAAGGGGGGACTAGCGGGAGGACGGACCGGGGAGCTGTTTTTT	CASSHIKGGLAGGRTGELFF
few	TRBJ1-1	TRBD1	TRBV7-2	TGTGCCAGCAGCCGACAGGGTAGTGACACTGAAGCTTTCTTT	CASSRQGSDTEAFF
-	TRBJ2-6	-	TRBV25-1	TGTGCCAGCAGTGAAGAGGTGTCTGGGGCCAACGTCCTGACTTTC	CASSEEVSGANVLTF
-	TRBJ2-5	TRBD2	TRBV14	TGTGCCAGCAGCCAGGCTAACAAGCGGGGAGAGACCCAGTACTTC	CASSQANKRGETQYF
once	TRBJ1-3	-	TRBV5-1	TGCGCCAGCAGCCAGATCCGGGTAACTGGAAACACCATATATTTT	CASSQIRVTGNTIYF
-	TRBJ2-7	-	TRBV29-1	TGCAGCGTTGAAGATCGAGGGGGATCCTACGAGCAGTACTTC	CSVEDRGGSYEQYF
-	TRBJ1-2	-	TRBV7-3	TGTGCCAGCAGCTACCCGGACCAAAGGGGTCCATATGGCTACACCTTC	CASSYPDQRGPYGYTF
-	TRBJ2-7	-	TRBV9	TGTGCCAGCAGCGTAGGTCTGAGGGATCTAGACGAGCAGTACTTC	CASSVGLRDLDEQYF
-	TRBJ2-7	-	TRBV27	TGTGCCAGCAGTTTAACGGCAGGGGTGGACGAGCAGTACTTC	CASSLTAGVDEQYF
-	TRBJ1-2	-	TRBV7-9	TGTGCCAGCAGCTTGACACAGGGAGGGGGCTATGGCTACACCTTC	CASSLTQGGGYGYTF
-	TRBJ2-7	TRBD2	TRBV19	TGTGCCAGTAGTACCATAGCCCCCGGTAGAGCGGGGGTCATCTACGAGCAGTACTTC	CASSTIAPGRAGVIYEQYF
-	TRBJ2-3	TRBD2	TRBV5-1	TGCGCCAGCAGCCACGGGACTAGCAGCACCACAGATACGCAGTATTTT	CASSHGTSSTTDTQYF
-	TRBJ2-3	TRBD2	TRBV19	TGTGCCAGTACCCCGACTAGCGGGAGGGGGGATTTTAGCACAGATACGCAGTATTTT	CASTPTSGRGDFSTDTQYF
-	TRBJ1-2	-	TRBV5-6	TGTGTCAGCAGCCTAACAGGGATCTATGGCTACACCTTC	CVSSLTGIYGYTF
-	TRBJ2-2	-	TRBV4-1	TGCGCCAGCAGCCAAGCCAGGGAAGCGACGAATTCCAGCGGGGAGCTGTTTTTT	CASSQAREATNSSGELFF
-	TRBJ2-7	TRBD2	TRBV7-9	TGTGCCAGCAGCTTAGCACTAGCGGGAGCCCTACCCTACGAGCAGTACTTC	CASSLALAGALPYEQYF
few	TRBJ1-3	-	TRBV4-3	TGCGCCAGCAGCTCGCGGGGTTACGGAAACACCATATATTTT	CASSSRGYGNTIYF
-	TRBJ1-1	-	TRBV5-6	TGTGCCAGCAGCTTGGTACGGGGGGGCGAAGCTTTCTTT	CASSLVRGGEAFF
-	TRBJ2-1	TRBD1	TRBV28	TGTGCCAGCGGAAACTCGGGACAGACCTACAATGAGCAGTTCTTC	CASGNSGQTYNEQFF
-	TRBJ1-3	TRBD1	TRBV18	TGTGCCAGCTCACCACGGCACGACAGGGACCATGGAAACACCATATATTTT	CASSPRHDRDHGNTIYF
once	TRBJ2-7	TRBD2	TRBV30	TGTGCCTGGACGACTAGCGGGAAACTGTACGAGCAGTACTTC	CAWTTSGKLYEQYF
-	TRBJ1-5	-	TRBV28	TGTGCCAGCAGTTCGGCCCGGAGTAAGAATCAGCCCCAGCATTTT	CASSSARSKNQPQHF
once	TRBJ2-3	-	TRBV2	TGTGCCACCCTTTCGGGGTCACGGGGCACAGATACGCAGTATTTT	CATLSGSRGTDTQYF
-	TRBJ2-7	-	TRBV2	TGTGCCAGCAGTGAAGCCCGACAGGTCCCTTACTACGAGCAGTACTTC	CASSEARQVPYYEQYF
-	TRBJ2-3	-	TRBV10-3	TGTGCCATCAGTGGGGATTCTGTTCGGGGGTACACAGATACGCAGTATTTT	CAISGDSVRGYTDTQYF
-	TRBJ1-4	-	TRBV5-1	TGCGCCAGCAGCTTGGGAGGGGGAGATGGCCGTGAAAAACTGTTTTTT	CASSLGGGDGREKLFF
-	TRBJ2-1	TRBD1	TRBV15	TGTGCCACCAGTCCACCTGACAGGGCAAGCTCCTACAATGAGCAGTTCTTC	CATSPPDRASSYNEQFF
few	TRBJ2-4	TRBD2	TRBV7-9	TGTGCCAGCAGCTTAGAGCTTTCAGCGGGAGCAGGGGACATTCAGTACTTC	CASSLELSAGAGDIQYF
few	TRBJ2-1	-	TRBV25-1	TGTGCCAGCAGTGAAGGACTTAGCGTCGAGTCCTACAATGAGCAGTTCTTC	CASSEGLSVESYNEQFF
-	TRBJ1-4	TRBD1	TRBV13	TGTGCCAGCAGCTTCGGAGACAGGGGGCTTTCTAATGAAAAACTGTTTTTT	CASSFGDRGLSNEKLFF
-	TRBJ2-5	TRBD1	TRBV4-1	TGCGCCAGCAGCCAAGGGGAAGGACAGGGAGTTCAAGAGACCCAGTACTTC	CASSQGEGQGVQETQYF
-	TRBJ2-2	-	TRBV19	TGTGCCAGTAGTGTCAGACAGGGGAGGGTCACCGGGGAGCTGTTTTTT	CASSVRQGRVTGELFF
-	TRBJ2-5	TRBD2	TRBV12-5	TGTGCTAGTGGTTTCCCTAGCGGGAGGTGGGGGGGGCAAGAGACCCAGTACTTC	CASGFPSGRWGGQETQYF
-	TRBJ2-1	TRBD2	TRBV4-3	TGCGCCAGCAGCCAAGAGGAGCTAGCGGGAGTGAATGAGCAGTTCTTC	CASSQEELAGVNEQFF
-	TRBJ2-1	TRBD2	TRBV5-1	TGCGCCAGCAGCTTGGTTTTAGCGGGTAAGAATGAGCAGTTCTTC	CASSLVLAGKNEQFF
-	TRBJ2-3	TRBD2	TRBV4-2	TGTGCCAGCAGCCAAGCGCCTTCGGTGGCTAGCGGGAGGGTCGGAGCAATAGATACGCAGTATTTT	CASSQAPSVASGRVGAIDTQYF
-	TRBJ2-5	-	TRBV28	TGTGCCAGCACCAAGCGAGGGCCGGCTGGGGCCCAGTACTTC	CASTKRGPAGAQYF
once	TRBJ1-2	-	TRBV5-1	TGCGCCAGCAGCTTGGGGCATGGCTACACCTTC	CASSLGHGYTF
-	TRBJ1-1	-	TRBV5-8	TGTGCCAGCAGCTTGGGTCGTTATGACAGCATGAACACTGAAGCTTTCTTT	CASSLGRYDSMNTEAFF
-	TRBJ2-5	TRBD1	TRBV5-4	TGTGCCAGCAGCTTACAGGGGGCAAATCAAGAGACCCAGTACTTC	CASSLQGANQETQYF
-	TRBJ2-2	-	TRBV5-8	TGTGCCAGCAGCTTGGCCTCAGGGCTCCAGTCCACCGGGGAGCTGTTTTTT	CASSLASGLQSTGELFF
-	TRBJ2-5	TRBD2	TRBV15	TGTGCCACCAGCAGAGGACTAGCGGGAGGGCAAGAGACCCAGTACTTC	CATSRGLAGGQETQYF